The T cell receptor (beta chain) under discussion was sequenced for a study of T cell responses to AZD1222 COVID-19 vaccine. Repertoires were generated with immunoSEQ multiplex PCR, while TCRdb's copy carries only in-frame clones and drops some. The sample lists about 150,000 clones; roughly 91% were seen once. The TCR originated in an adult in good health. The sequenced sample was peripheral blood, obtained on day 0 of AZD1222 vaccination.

The CDR3 reads CASSLDGYEQYF. CDR3 bases: TGTGCCAGCAGCTTAGATGGCTACGAGCAGTACTTC. V gene TRBV11-3 combines with J gene TRBJ2-7; D is unclear. The CDR3 totals 12 residues. Germline-derived CDR1 and CDR2 are SGHNT and YENEEA. Trimming removed 0 bases from V and 3 bases from J, with 3 bases in between.